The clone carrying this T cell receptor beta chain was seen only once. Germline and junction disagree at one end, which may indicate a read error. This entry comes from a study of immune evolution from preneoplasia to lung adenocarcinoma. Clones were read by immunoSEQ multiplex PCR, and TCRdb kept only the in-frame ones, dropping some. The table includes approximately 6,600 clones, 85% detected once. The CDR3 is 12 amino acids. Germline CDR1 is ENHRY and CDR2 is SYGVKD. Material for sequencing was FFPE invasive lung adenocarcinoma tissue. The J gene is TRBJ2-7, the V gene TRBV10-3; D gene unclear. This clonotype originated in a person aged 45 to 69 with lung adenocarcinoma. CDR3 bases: TGCGCCACCGAGAGTAATTCCAACGAGCAGTACTTC. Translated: CATESNSNEQYF.